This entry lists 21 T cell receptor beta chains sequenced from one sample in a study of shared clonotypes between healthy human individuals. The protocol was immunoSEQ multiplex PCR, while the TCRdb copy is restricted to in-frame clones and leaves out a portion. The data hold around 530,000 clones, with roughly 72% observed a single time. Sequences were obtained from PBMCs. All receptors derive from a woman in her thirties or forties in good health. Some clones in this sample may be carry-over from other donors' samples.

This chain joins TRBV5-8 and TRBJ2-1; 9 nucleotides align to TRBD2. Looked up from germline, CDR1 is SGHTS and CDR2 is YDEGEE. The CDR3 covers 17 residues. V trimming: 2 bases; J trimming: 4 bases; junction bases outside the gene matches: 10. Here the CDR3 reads CASSLASGTNLYNEQFF. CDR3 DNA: TGTGCCAGCAGCTTAGCTAGCGGGACTAATCTTTACAATGAGCAGTTCTTC.

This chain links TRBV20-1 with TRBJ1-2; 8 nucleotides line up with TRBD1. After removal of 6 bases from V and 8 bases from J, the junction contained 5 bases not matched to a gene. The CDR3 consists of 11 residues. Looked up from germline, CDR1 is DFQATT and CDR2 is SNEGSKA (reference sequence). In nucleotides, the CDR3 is TGCAGTGCAAGGACAGGGTGGGGCTACACCTTC. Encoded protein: CSARTGWGYTF.

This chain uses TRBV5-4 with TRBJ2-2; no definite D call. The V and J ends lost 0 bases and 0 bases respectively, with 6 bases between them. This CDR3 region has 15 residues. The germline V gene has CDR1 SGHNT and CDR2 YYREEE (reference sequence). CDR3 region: CASSLEEANTGELFF. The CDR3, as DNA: TGTGCCAGCAGCTTGGAGGAAGCGAACACCGGGGAGCTGTTTTTT.

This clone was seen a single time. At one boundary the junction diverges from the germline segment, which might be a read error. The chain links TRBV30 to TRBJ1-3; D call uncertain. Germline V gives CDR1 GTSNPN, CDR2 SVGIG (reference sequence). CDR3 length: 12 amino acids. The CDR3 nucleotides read TGTGCCTGGAGTAACCTAGGAAACACCACATATTTT. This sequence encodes CAWSNLGNTTYF.

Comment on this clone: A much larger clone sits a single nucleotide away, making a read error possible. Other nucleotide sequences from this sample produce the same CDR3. CDR3 in amino acids: CASSQDLRLDGYTF. The CDR3 DNA sequence: TGCGCCAGCAGCCAAGACTTGCGCCTTGACGGCTACACCTTC. The chain joins TRBV4-1 to TRBJ1-2; unclear D gene. Germline CDR1 reads MGHRA; CDR2 reads YSYEKL. The CDR3 length is 14 residues. With 0 bases removed from V and 8 bases from J, the gap between germline ends came to 13 bases.

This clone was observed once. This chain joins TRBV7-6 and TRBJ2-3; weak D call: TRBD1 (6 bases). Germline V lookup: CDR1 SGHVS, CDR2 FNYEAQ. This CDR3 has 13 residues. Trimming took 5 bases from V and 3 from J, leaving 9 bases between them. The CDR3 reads CASSPQGTDTQYF. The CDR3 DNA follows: TGTGCCAGCAGCCCACAGGGTACAGATACGCAGTATTTT.

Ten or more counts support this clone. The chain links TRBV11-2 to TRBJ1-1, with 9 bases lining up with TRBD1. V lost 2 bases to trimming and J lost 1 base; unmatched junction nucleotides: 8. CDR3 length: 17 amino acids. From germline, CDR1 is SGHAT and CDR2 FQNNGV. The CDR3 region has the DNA TGTGCCAGCAGCTTATGGGGGACAGGGCATAGGAACACTGAAGCTTTCTTT. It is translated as CASSLWGTGHRNTEAFF.

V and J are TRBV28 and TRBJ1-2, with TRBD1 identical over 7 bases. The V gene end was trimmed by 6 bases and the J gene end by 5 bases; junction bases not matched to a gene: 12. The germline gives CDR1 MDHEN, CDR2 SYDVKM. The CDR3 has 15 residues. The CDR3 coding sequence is TGTGCCAGCAGCCTCCCGGGACAGCTTGGGTATGGCTACACCTTC. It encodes CASSLPGQLGYGYTF.

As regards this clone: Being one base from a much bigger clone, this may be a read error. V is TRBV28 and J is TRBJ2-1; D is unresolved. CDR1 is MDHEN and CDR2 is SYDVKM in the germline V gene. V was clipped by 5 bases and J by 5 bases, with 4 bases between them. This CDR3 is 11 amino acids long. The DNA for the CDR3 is TGTGCCAGCAGTCAAAACAATGAGCAGTTCTTC. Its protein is CASSQNNEQFF.

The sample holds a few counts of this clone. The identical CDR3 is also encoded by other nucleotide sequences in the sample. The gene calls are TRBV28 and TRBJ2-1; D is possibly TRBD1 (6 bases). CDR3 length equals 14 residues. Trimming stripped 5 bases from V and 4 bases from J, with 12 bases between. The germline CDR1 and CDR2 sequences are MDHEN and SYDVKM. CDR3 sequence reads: CASSLGQFYNEQFF. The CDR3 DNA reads TGTGCCAGCAGTCTCGGACAGTTTTACAATGAGCAGTTCTTC.

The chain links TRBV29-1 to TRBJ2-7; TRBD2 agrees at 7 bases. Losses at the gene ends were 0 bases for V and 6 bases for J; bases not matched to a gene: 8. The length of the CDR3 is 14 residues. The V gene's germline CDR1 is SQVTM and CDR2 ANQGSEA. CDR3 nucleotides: TGCAGCGTTGAAGAGTTGGCGGGAGTAGGCGAGCAGTACTTC. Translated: CSVEELAGVGEQYF.

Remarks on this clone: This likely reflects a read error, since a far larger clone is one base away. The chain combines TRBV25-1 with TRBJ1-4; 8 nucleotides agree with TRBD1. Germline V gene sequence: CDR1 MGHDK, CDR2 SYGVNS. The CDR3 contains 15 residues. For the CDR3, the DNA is TGTGCCAGCAGTGAATATACAGGGGGAAATGAAAAACTGCTTTTT. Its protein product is CASSEYTGGNEKLLF.

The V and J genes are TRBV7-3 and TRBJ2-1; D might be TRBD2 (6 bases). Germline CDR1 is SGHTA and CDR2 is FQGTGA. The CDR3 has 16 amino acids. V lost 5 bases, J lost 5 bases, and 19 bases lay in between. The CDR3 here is CASSMDSWRGNNEQFF. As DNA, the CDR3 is TGTGCCAGCAGCATGGACTCCTGGCGGGGTAACAATGAGCAGTTCTTC. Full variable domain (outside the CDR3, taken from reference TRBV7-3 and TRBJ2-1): GAGVSQTPSNKVTEKGKYVELRCDPISGHTALYWYRQSLGQGPEFLIYFQGTGAADDSGLPNDRFFAVRPEGSVSTLKIQRTERGDSAVYLCASSMDSWRGNNEQFFGPGTRLTVL.

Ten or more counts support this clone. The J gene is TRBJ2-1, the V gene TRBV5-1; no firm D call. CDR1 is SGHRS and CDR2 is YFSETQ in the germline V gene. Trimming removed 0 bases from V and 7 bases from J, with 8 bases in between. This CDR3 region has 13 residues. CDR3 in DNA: TGCGCCAGCAGCTTGGACCTCCTTAATGAGCAGTTCTTC. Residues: CASSLDLLNEQFF. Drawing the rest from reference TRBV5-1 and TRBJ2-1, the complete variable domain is KAGVTQTPRYLIKTRGQQVTLSCSPISGHRSVSWYQQTPGQGLQFLFEYFSETQRNKGNFPGRFSGRQFSNSRSEMNVSTLELGDSALYLCASSLDLLNEQFFGPGTRLTVL.

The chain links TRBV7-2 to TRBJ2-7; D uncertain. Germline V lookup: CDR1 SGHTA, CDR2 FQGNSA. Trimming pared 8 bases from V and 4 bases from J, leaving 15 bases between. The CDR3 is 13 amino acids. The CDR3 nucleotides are TGTGCCAGCGGCTCCCCCCCACTGTACGAGCAGTACTTC. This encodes CASGSPPLYEQYF. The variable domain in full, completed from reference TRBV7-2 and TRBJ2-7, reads GAGVSQSPSNKVTEKGKDVELRCDPISGHTALYWYRQSLGQGLEFLIYFQGNSAPDKSGLPSDRFSAERTGGSVSTLTIQRTQQEDSAVYLCASGSPPLYEQYFGPGTRLTVT.

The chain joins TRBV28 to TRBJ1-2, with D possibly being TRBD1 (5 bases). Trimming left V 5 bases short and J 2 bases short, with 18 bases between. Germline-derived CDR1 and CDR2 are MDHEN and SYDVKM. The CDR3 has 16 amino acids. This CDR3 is CASSVMTAPGNYGYTF. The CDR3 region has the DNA TGTGCCAGCAGTGTCATGACAGCCCCAGGGAACTATGGCTACACCTTC.

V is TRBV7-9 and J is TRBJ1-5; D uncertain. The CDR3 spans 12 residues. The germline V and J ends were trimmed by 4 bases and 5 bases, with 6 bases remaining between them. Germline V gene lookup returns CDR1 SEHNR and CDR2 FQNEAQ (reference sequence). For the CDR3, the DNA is TGTGCCAGCAGCTGGGAGGATCAGCCCCAGCATTTT. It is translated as CASSWEDQPQHF.

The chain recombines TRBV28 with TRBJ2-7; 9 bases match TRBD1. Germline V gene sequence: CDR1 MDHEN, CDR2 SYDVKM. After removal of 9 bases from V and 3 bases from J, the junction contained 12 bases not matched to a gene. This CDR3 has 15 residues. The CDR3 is CASQGFGTGNYEQYF. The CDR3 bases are TGTGCCAGTCAAGGGTTCGGGACAGGGAACTACGAGCAGTACTTC.

In DNA form, the CDR3 reads TGTGCCATCAGTGAGGGGACAGGGCGGGAAAAACTGTTTTTT. Translated, it gives CAISEGTGREKLFF. This chain links TRBV10-3 with TRBJ1-4; 9 positions agree with TRBD1. Germline assignment: CDR1 ENHRY and CDR2 SYGVKD. The CDR3 runs to 14 residues. With V trimmed by 2 bases and J by 8 bases, 3 bases remained unmatched.

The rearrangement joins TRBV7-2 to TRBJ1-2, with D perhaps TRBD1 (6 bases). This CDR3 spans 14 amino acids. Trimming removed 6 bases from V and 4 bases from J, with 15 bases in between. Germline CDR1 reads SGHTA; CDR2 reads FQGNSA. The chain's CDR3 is CASSPGGAGYGYTF. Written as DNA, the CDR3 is TGTGCCAGCAGTCCTGGGGGCGCCGGCTATGGCTACACCTTC.

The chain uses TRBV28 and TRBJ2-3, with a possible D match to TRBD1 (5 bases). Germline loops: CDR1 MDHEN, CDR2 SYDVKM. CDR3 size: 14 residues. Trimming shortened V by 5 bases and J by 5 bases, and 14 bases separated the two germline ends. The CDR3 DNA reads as TGTGCCAGCAGTGGGGCCAGGGTGGGAGATACGCAGTATTTT. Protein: CASSGARVGDTQYF.